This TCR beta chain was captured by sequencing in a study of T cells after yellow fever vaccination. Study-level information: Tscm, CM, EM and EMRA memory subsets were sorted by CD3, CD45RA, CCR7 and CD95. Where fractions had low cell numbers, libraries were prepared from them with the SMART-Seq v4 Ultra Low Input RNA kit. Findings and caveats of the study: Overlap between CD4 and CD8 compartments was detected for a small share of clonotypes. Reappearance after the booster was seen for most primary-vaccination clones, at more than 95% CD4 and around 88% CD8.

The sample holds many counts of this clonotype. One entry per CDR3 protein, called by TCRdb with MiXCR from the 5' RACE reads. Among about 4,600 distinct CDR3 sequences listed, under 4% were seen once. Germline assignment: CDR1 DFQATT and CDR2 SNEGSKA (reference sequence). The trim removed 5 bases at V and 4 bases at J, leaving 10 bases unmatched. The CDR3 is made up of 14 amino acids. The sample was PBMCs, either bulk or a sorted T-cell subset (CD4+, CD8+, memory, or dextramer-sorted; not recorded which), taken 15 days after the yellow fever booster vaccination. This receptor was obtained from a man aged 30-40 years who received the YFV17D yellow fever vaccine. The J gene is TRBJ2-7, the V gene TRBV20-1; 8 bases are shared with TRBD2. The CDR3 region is CSASVSGRVYEQYF. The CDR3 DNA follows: TGCAGTGCTTCCGTCAGCGGGAGAGTTTACGAGCAGTACTTC.